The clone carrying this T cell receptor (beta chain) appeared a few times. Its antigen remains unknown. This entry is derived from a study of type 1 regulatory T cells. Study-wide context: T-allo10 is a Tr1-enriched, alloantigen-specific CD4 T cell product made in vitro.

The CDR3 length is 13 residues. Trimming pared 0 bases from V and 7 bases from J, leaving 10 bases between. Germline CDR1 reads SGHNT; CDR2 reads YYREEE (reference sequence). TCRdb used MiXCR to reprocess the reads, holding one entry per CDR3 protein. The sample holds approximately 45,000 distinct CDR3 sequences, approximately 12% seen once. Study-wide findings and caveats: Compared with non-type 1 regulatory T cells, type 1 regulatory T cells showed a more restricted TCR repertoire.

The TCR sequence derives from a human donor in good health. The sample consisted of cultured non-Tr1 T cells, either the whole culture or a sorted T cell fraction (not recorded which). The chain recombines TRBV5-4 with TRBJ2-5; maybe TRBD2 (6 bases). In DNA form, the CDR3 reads TGTGCCAGCAGCTTGGACCAGGGAGGGACCCAGTACTTC. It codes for CASSLDQGGTQYF.